A selection of T cell receptor beta chains follows, all from one sample in a study of blood T cell repertoires in COVID-19. Assay used: immunoSEQ multiplex PCR; TCRdb lists only in-frame clones, some missing. Of a few hundred thousand clones in the sample, roughly 88% are singletons; the top ten hold 0.6% to 0.7%. Source material: PBMCs or T cells enriched from blood (not recorded which). The receptors stem from a man between 18 and 29 years old who had recovered from COVID-19. The CDR3 runs from the conserved cysteine through the conserved F or W. Each record gives: V gene, J gene, clone size, D gene, CDR3 DNA, CDR3 protein. A D gene is named only where the DNA matches it firmly. Clone size appears in some rows only: once, few, many, or a class for an expanded clone.

TRBV3-1/TRBV3-2	TRBJ1-6	.	TRBD1	TGTGCCAGCAGTTCTAGGCTCGACAGGGCAAATCCACCCCTCCACTTT	CASSSRLDRANPPLHF
TRBV5-1	TRBJ1-1	.	.	TGCGCCAGCAGCTTGGATGCCGTCAGGGCCTCAATTGAAGCTTTCTTT	CASSLDAVRASIEAFF
TRBV7-3	TRBJ1-6	.	TRBD1	TGTGCCAGCAGCCAAACACCGGACAGGGTAGAGTCACCCCTCCACTTT	CASSQTPDRVESPLHF
TRBV4-1	TRBJ2-7	.	.	TGCGCCAGCAGCCAGACCCCCTTTACAGGGCTTGCTTCCTACGAGCAGTACTTC	CASSQTPFTGLASYEQYF
TRBV4-1	TRBJ2-7	.	TRBD2	TGCGCCAGCAGCCAAGCCCAAACTAGCGGGAGTGAGTACGAGCAGTACTTC	CASSQAQTSGSEYEQYF
TRBV19	TRBJ1-2	.	.	TGTGCCAGTAGTATAGGAGGAACCCGGACAGCCTCACCTTATGGCTACACCTTC	CASSIGGTRTASPYGYTF
TRBV10-3	TRBJ2-5	.	.	TGTGCCGGCGGGAGTCCAGGGGCAGAGACCCAGTACTTC	CAGGSPGAETQYF
TRBV7-9	TRBJ2-5	.	TRBD1	TGTGCCAGCAGCTTTGGGGACAGGGAACAAGAGACCCAGTACTTC	CASSFGDREQETQYF
TRBV12-3/TRBV12-4	TRBJ2-1	.	.	TGTGCCAGCAGACCCCTTGGCAACAATGAGCAGTTCTTC	CASRPLGNNEQFF
TRBV9	TRBJ1-1	.	TRBD1	TGTGCCAGCAGCCACGGGACAGGGATCGACTTTAGCACTGAAGCTTTCTTT	CASSHGTGIDFSTEAFF
TRBV7-9	TRBJ1-5	.	.	TGTGCCAGCAGCCGGGACTCAGGAAGCCAGCCCCAGCATTTT	CASSRDSGSQPQHF
TRBV4-1	TRBJ1-6	.	.	TGCGCCAGCAGCCAGCCGGGTAATTCACCCCTCCACTTT	CASSQPGNSPLHF
TRBV2	TRBJ1-1	.	.	TGTGCCAGCAGTAACTCGGGACTCCTAAACACTGAAGCTTTCTTT	CASSNSGLLNTEAFF
TRBV28	TRBJ1-6	.	.	TGTGCCAGCAGTCCCTCAACTAGACTTTATTCACCCCTCCACTTT	CASSPSTRLYSPLHF
TRBV7-9	TRBJ1-5	.	.	TGTGCCAGCAGCCCTGGGGGGAATCAGCCCCAGCATTTT	CASSPGGNQPQHF
TRBV5-1	TRBJ1-2	few	TRBD1	TGCGCCAGCAGCTTGGGACAGGGGAATGGCTACACCTTC	CASSLGQGNGYTF
TRBV3-1/TRBV3-2	TRBJ1-4	.	.	TGTGCCAGCAGCCCGTCACAGGTCTCAACTAATGAAAAACTGTTTTTT	CASSPSQVSTNEKLFF
TRBV28	TRBJ1-1	.	.	TGTGCCAGCAGTGCCCCGAGGAGTGGCACTGAAGCTTTCTTT	CASSAPRSGTEAFF
TRBV11-3	TRBJ2-1	.	.	TGTGCCAGCAGCTTAGGGAGCGCCTCCTACAATGAGCAGTTCTTC	CASSLGSASYNEQFF
TRBV29-1	TRBJ2-7	.	TRBD2	TGCAGCGTCAGTAAGCGGGACCCTTCCGAGCAGTACTTC	CSVSKRDPSEQYF
TRBV3-1/TRBV3-2	TRBJ2-1	.	TRBD2	TGTGCCAGCAGCCAAGATCGTTCCGGGACTACAAACAATGAGCAGTTCTTC	CASSQDRSGTTNNEQFF
TRBV5-6	TRBJ1-4	.	.	TGTGCCAGCAGCCAAGTTCAGGGAACTAATGAAAAACTGTTTTTT	CASSQVQGTNEKLFF